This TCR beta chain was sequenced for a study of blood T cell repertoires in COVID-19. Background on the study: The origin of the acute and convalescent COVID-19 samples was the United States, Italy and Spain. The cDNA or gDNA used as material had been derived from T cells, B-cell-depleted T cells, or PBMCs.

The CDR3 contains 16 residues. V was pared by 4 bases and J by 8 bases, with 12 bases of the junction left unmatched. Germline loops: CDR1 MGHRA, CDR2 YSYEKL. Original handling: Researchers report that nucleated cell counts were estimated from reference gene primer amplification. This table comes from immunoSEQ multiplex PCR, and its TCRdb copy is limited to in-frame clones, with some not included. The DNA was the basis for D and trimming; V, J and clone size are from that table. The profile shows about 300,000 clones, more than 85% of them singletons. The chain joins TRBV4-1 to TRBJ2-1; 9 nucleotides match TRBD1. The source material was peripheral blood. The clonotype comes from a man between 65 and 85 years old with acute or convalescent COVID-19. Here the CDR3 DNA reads TGCGCCAGCAGCCCGCCCGGGACAGGGCTAAGGGATGAGCAGTTCTTC. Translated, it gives CASSPPGTGLRDEQFF.